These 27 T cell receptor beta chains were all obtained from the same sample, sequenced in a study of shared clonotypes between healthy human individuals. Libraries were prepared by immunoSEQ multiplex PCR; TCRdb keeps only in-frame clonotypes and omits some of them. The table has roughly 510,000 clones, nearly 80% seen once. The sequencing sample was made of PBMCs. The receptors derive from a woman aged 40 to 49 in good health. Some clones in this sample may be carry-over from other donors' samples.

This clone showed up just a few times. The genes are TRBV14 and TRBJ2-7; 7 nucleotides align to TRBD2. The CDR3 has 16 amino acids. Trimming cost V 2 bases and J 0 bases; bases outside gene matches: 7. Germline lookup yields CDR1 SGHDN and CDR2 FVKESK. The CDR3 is CASSQQTSLSSYEQYF. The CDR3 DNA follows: TGTGCCAGCAGCCAACAGACTAGCCTGAGCTCCTACGAGCAGTACTTC. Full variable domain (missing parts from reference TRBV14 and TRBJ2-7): EAGVTQFPSHSVIEKGQTVTLRCDPISGHDNLYWYRRVMGKEIKFLLHFVKESKQDESGMPNNRFLAERTGGTYSTLKVQPAELEDSGVYFCASSQQTSLSSYEQYFGPGTRLTVT.

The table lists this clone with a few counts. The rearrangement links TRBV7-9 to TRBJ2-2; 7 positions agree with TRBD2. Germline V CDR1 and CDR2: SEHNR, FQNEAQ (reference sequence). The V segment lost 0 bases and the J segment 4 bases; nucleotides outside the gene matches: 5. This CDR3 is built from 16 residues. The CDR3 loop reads CASSLAGGPFTGELFF. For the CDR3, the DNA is TGTGCCAGCAGCTTAGCGGGAGGGCCATTCACCGGGGAGCTGTTTTTT.

As DNA, the CDR3 is TGTGCCAGCAGAGACCCTCAGGGTCTAATGAACACTGAAGCTTTCTTT. Its protein product is CASRDPQGLMNTEAFF. The chain combines TRBV2 with TRBJ1-1; possibly TRBD1 for D (5 bases). Germline V gene lookup returns CDR1 SNHLY and CDR2 FYNNEI. The length of the CDR3 is 16 residues. With 6 bases removed from V and 0 bases from J, the gap between germline ends came to 17 bases.

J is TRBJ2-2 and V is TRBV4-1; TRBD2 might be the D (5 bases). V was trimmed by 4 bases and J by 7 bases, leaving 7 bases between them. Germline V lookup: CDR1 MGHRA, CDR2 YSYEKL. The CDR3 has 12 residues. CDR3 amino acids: CASSPRGGELFF. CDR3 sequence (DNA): TGCGCCAGCAGCCCCCGGGGCGGGGAGCTGTTTTTT.

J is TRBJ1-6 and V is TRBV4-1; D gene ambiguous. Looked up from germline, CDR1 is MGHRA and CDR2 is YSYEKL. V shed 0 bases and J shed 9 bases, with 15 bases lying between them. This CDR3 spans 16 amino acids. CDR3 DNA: TGCGCCAGCAGCCAAGAAGTAGCACCCTTAGGTTCACCCCTCCACTTT. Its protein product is CASSQEVAPLGSPLHF.

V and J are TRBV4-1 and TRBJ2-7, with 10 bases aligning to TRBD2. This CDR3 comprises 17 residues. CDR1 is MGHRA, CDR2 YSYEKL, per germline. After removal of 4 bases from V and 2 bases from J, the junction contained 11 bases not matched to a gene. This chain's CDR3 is CASSPRAPSGGPYEQYF. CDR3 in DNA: TGCGCCAGCAGCCCCCGGGCCCCTAGCGGGGGACCCTACGAGCAGTACTTC.

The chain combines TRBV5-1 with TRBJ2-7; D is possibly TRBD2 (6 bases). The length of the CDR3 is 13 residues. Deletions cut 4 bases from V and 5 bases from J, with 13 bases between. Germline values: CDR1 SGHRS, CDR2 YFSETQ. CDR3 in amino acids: CASSLGTADEQYF. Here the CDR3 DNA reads TGCGCCAGCAGCCTGGGGACTGCAGACGAGCAGTACTTC.

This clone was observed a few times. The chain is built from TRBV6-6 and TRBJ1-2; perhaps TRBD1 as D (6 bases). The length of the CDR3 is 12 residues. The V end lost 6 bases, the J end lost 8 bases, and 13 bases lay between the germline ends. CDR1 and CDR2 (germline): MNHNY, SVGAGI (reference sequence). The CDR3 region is CASREDSVGYTF. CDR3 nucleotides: TGTGCCAGCAGGGAGGACAGTGTCGGCTACACCTTC.

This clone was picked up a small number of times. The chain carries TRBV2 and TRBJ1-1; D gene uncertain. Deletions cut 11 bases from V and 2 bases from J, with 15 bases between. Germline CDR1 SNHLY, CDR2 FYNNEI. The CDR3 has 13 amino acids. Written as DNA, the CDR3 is TGTGCCTACGCCTGGAGGGCTAACACTGAAGCTTTCTTT. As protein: CAYAWRANTEAFF.

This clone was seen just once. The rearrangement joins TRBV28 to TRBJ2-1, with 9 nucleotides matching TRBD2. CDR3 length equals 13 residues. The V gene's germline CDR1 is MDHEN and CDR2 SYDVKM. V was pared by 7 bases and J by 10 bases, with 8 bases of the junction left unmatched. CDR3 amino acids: CASKGGRAAEQFF. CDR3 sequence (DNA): TGTGCCAGCAAGGGCGGGAGGGCTGCCGAGCAGTTCTTC.

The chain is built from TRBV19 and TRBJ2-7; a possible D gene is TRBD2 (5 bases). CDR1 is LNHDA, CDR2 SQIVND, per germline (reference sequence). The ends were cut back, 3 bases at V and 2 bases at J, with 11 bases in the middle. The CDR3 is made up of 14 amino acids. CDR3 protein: CASSMGDLAYEQYF. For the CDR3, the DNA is TGTGCCAGTAGTATGGGAGACTTGGCCTACGAGCAGTACTTC.

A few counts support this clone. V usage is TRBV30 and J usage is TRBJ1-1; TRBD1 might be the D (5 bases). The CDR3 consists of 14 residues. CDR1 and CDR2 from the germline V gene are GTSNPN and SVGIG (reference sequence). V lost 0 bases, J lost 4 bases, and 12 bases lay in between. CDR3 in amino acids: CAWSVGEELTEAFF. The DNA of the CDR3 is TGTGCCTGGAGTGTAGGGGAGGAGCTCACTGAAGCTTTCTTT. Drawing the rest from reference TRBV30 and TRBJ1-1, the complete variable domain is SQTIHQWPATLVQPVGSPLSLECTVEGTSNPNLYWYRQAAGRGLQLLFYSVGIGQISSEVPQNLSASRPQDRQFILSSKKLLLSDSGFYLCAWSVGEELTEAFFGQGTRLTVV.

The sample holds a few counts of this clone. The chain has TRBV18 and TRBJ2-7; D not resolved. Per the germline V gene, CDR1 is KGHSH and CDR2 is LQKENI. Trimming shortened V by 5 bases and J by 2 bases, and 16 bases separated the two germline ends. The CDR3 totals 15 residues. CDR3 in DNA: TGTGCCAGCTCATCTGCAGACCACCGGACCTACGAGCAGTACTTC. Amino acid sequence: CASSSADHRTYEQYF.

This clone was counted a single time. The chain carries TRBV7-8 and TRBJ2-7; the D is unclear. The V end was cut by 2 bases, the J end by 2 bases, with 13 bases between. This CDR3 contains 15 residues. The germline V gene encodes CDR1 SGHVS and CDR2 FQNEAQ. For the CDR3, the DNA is TGTGCCAGCAGCTTATCCTTCCCAGACACCTACGAGCAGTACTTC. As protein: CASSLSFPDTYEQYF.

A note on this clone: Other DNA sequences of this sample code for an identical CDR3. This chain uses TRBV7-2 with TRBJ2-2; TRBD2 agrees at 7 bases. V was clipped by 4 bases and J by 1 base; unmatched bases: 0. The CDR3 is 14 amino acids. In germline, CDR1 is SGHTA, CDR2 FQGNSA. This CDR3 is CASSSSGNTGELFF. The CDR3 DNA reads TGTGCCAGCAGCTCTAGCGGGAACACCGGGGAGCTGTTTTTT.

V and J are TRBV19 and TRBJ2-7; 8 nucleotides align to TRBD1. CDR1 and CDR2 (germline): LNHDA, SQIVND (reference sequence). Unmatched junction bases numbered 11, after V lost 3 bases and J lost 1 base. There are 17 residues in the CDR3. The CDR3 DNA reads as TGTGCCAGTAGTATTGGACAGGGCCAGACGGATTCCTACGAGCAGTACTTC. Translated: CASSIGQGQTDSYEQYF.

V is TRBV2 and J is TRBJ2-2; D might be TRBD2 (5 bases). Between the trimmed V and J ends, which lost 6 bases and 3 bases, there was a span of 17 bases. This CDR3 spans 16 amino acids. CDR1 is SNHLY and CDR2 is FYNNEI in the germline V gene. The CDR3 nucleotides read TGTGCCAGCAGGGCGAACGGAGGTGGCGACACCGGGGAGCTGTTTTTT. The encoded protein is CASRANGGGDTGELFF.

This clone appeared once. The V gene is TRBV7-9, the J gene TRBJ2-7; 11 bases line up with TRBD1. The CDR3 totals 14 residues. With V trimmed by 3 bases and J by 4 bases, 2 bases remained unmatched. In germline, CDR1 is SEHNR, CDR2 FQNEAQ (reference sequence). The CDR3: CASSLWDRGYEQYF. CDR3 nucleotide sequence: TGTGCCAGCAGCTTGTGGGACAGGGGGTACGAGCAGTACTTC.

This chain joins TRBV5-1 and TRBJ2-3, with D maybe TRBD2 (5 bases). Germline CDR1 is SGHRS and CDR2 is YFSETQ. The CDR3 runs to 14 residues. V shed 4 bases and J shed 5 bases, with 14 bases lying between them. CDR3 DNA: TGCGCCAGCAGCCCCGACTCAAGCGGAGATACGCAGTATTTT. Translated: CASSPDSSGDTQYF.

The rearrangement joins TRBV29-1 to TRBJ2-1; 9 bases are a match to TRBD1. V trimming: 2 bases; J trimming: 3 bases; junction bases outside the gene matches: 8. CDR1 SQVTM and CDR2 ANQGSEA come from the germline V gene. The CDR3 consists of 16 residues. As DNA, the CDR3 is TGCAGCGTTGAACAGACCGGGACAGGGAACTACAATGAGCAGTTCTTC. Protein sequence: CSVEQTGTGNYNEQFF.

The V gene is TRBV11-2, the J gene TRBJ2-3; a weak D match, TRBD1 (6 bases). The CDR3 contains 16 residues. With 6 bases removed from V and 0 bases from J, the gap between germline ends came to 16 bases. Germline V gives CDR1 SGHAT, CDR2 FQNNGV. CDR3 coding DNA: TGTGCCAGCAGTCGTGACAGGAGCCCTAGCACAGATACGCAGTATTTT. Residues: CASSRDRSPSTDTQYF.

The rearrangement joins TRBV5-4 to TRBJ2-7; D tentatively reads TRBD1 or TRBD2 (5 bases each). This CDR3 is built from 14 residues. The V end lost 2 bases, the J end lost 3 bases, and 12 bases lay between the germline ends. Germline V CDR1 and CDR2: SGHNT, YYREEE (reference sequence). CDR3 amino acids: CASSFGAAIYEQYF. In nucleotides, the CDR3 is TGTGCCAGCAGCTTCGGGGCTGCCATCTACGAGCAGTACTTC.

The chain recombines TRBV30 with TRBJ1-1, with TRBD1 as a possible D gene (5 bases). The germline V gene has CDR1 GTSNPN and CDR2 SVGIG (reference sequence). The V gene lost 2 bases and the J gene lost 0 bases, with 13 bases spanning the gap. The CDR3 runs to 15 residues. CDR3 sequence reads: CAWSLRTGVNTEAFF. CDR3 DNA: TGTGCCTGGAGTTTGAGAACAGGCGTGAACACTGAAGCTTTCTTT.

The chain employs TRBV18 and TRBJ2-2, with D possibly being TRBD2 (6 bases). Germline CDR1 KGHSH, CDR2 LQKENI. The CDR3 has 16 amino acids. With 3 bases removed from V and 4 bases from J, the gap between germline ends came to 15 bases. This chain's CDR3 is CASSPGGPQRTGELFF. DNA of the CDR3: TGTGCCAGCTCACCGGGGGGACCCCAGCGCACCGGGGAGCTGTTTTTT. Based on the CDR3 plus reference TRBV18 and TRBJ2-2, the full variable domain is NAGVMQNPRHLVRRRGQEARLRCSPMKGHSHVYWYRQLPEEGLKFMVYLQKENIIDESGMPKERFSAEFPKEGPSILRIQQVVRGDSAAYFCASSPGGPQRTGELFFGEGSRLTVL.

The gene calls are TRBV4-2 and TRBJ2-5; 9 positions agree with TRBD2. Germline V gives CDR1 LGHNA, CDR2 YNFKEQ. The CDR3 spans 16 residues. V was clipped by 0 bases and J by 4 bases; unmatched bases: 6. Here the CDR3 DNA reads TGTGCCAGCAGCCAAGATCCGCGGGAGGGGCGAGAGACCCAGTACTTC. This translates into CASSQDPREGRETQYF.

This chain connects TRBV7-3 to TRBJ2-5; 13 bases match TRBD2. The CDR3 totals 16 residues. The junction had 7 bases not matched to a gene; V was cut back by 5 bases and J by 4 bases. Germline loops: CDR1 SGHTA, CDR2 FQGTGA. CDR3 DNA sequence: TGTGCCAGCAGCGCAGGACTAGCGGGAGTACGAGAGACCCAGTACTTC. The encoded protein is CASSAGLAGVRETQYF.

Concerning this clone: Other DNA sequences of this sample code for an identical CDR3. CDR3 amino acids: CASSDRGPNYGYTF. DNA for the CDR3: TGTGCCAGCAGTGACAGGGGACCTAACTATGGCTACACCTTC. J is TRBJ1-2 and V is TRBV28, with 8 bases fitting TRBD1. With 5 bases clipped from V and 0 bases from J, the junction kept 2 bases outside the gene matches. The CDR3 length is 14 residues. Per the germline V gene, CDR1 is MDHEN and CDR2 is SYDVKM.